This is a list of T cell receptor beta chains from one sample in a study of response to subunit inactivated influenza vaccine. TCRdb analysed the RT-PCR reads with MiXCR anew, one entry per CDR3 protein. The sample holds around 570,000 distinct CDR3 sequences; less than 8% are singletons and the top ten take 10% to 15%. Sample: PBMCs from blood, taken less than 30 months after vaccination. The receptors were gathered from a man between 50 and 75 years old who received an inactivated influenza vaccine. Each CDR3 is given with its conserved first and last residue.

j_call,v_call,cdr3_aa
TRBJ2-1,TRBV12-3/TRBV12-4,CASSPGLSSNEQFF
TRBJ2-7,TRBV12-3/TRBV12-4,CASTGDYGYEQYF
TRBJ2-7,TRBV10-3,CAISEDLSSYEQYF
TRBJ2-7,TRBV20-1,CSARSGTGTSVLDEQYF
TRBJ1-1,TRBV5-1,CASSDPQGFTEAFF
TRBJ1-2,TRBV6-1,CASSPSSGYGYTF
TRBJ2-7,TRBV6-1,CASRDRGTYEQYF
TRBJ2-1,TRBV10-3,CAISASEGGDNEQFF
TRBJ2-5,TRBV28,CASSADRIQETQYF
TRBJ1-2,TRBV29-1,CSVRNPNGYTF
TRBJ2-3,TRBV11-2,CASSLERIGTQYF
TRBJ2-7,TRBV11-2,CASSLRGLLLSYEQYF
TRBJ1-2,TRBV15,CATSSNGGYYGYTF
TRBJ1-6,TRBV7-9,CASSGRLTGHSPLHF
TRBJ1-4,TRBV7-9,CASSLQGAPGEKLFF
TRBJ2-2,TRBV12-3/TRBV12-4,CASGFSTGELFF
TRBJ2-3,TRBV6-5,CASSYSPGTVQDTQYF
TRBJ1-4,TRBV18,CASSPFDGTSIGKLFF
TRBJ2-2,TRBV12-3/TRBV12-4,CASRGGANTGELFF
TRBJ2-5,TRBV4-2,CASSQEPGPQETQYF
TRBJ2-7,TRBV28,CASSPWTGSEQYF
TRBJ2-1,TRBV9,CASSVQPGLAGNEQFF
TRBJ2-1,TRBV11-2,CASSMRRTGGADEQFF
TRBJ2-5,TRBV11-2,CASSPLGQKETQYF
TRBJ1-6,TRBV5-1,CASSLGQGVRSPLHF
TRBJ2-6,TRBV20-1,CSARGGGLAGGSGANVLTF
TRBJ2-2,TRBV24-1,CATSDFRAPGELFF
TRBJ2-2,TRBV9,CASSVAPTGELFF
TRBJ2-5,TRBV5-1,CASSLAGQQETQYF
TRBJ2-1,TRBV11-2,CASRDWVAASYNEQFF
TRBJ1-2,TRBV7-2,CASSFDRNYGYTF
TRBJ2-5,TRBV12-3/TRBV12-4,CASRIAGGVETQYF
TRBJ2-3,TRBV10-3,CAISDGSAPDTQYF
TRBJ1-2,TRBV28,CASSPPGGVYGYTF
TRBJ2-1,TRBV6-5,CASSYSPGPSANEQFF
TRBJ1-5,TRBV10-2,CATSRGRGPQPQHF
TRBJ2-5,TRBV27,CASKGIGGSQTQYF
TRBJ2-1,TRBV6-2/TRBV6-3,CASRYGTQQFF
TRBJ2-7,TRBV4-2,CASSRIASYEQYF
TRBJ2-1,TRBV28,CASVTSGSQSHNEQFF
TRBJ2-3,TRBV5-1,CASARGRGDTQYF
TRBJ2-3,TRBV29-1,CSVAPGLADGDTQYF
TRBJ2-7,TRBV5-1,CASSLVTGSTYEQYF
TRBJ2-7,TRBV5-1,CASSGNGQGGYEQYF
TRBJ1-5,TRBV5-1,CASSLGDGSNQPQHF
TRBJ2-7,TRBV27,CASSLRSGSTQYF
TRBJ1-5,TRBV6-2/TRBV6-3,CASSYANQPQHF
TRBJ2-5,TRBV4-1,CASSQITDHTLGETQYF
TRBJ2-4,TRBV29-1,CSVVGTSGKNIQYF
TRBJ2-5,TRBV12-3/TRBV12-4,CASSRIAELQETQYF
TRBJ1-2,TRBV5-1,CASSPGGILNYGYTF
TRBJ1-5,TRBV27,CASSSGGWQPQHF
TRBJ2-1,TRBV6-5,CASSYSPWGNEQFF
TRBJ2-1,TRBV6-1,CASRAGGPYNEQFF
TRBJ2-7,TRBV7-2,CASSLLNAYEQYF
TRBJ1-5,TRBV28,CASISDGTNQPQHF
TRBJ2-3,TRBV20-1,CSAGRTADTQYF
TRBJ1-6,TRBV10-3,CAITRDYNSPLHF